The TCR beta chain described here comes from a study of tumor and adjacent non-tumor tissue in lung cancer. Details on this clonotype: A much larger clonotype is one base distant, so this may be a read error.

This sample's RNA came from whole unsorted tissue. A modified ARM-PCR protocol with three rounds of nested PCR amplified TCRbeta. TCRdb redid the calling of the multiplex PCR reads with MiXCR, one entry per CDR3 protein. The data contain fewer than 100,000 distinct CDR3 sequences, around 70% of them singletons. The CDR3 consists of 14 residues. CDR1 and CDR2 from the germline V gene are MDHEN and SYDVKM. This sequence was found in a middle-aged woman with non-small cell lung cancer. Sequencing was carried out using lung tumor tissue. The gene calls are TRBV28 and TRBJ1-5; TRBD1 might be the D (5 bases). This chain's CDR3 is CAGSLIGATQPQHF. The CDR3 DNA is TGTGCCGGCAGTTTAATTGGGGCCACTCAGCCCCAGCATTTT.